The sequence of this T cell receptor (beta chain) was determined in a study of OX40 agonist ivuxolimab in advanced cancers. The CDR3 totals 17 residues. CDR1 SNHLY and CDR2 FYNNEI come from the germline V gene. V was pared by 4 bases and J by 4 bases, with 22 bases between. Some clones are missing from TCRdb's copy, which holds only in-frame ones; the method was immunoSEQ multiplex PCR. The table shows around 70,000 clones, with around 83% occurring only once. The chain carries TRBV2 and TRBJ1-2; no clear D gene. The sequenced sample was CD4+ or CD8+ T cells sorted from blood, obtained in a trial of the OX40 agonist ivuxolimab. This sequence originates from an adult with an advanced solid tumor such as melanoma, head and neck, liver or kidney cancer. CDR3 sequence (DNA): TGTGCCAGCAGTGTCTCCTTGGATTCCCCGGTCGGCTATGGCTACACCTTC. Its protein is CASSVSLDSPVGYGYTF.